Listed below are T cell receptor beta chains from one sample, sequenced in a study of T cell changes during pregnancy in multiple sclerosis. Produced via immunoSEQ multiplex PCR; TCRdb's table is partial and in-frame only. The sample includes fewer than 75,000 clones, under 95% seen only once; the top ten take approximately 3.8%. The sequenced sample was peripheral blood, obtained after pregnancy. The receptors were sampled from a female donor in good health, enrolled as a control in a pregnancy study. CDR3s include the opening cysteine and the closing phenylalanine or tryptophan. A D gene is named only where the DNA matches it firmly. Rows give clone size only sometimes, using once, few, many, or a class for an expanded clone.

length	D	V	J	size	DNA	CDR3
15	.	TRBV9	TRBJ2-2	.	TGTGCCAGCAACAAATTGGGAGGGGGTTCCGGGGAGCTGTTTTTT	CASNKLGGGSGELFF
14	.	TRBV5-1	TRBJ1-4	.	TGCGCCAGCAGCTGGGGAGCAACTAATGAAAAACTGTTTTTT	CASSWGATNEKLFF
15	TRBD1	TRBV19	TRBJ1-6	few	TGTGCCAGTAGATCAGGGACAGGGGGCGATTCACCCCTCCACTTT	CASRSGTGGDSPLHF
14	TRBD1	TRBV6-1	TRBJ2-7	.	TGTGCCAGCAGTGAATTGGGGACAGGCTACGAGCAGTACTTC	CASSELGTGYEQYF
21	.	TRBV5-1	TRBJ2-1	once	TGCGCCAGCAGCTTGGTCTTCCGCGTGGAGGGGGGACAGCATCTCTACAATGAGCAGTTCTTC	CASSLVFRVEGGQHLYNEQFF
15	TRBD2	TRBV6-1	TRBJ2-3	once	TGTGCCAGCAGTGCGACTAGCGGGCACTCAGATACGCAGTATTTT	CASSATSGHSDTQYF
20	.	TRBV11-2	TRBJ1-5	.	TGTGCCAGCAGCTTAGAGGGGCATCAATCGGTGTGGGGGCTGGCTCAGCCCCAGCATTTT	CASSLEGHQSVWGLAQPQHF
13	TRBD1	TRBV11-2	TRBJ1-2	once	TGTGCCAGCAGTCGGACAGGGTTCGATGGCTACACCTTC	CASSRTGFDGYTF
15	.	TRBV4-1	TRBJ1-1	few	TGCGCCAGCAGCCAACTACAGGGTGTGAACACTGAAGCTTTCTTT	CASSQLQGVNTEAFF
16	.	TRBV6-6	TRBJ1-2	few	TGTGCCAGCAGCTCCGGAGGGGGGGAGGGAAACTATGGCTACACCTTC	CASSSGGGEGNYGYTF
13	TRBD2	TRBV6-5	TRBJ2-1	many	TGTGCCAGCAGTTACTGGCGGGGGGGGAAGCAGTTCTTC	CASSYWRGGKQFF
17	.	TRBV9	TRBJ2-1	.	TGTGCCAGCAGCGTTGCGCTGGTGCGGGACTCGGACAATGAGCAGTTCTTC	CASSVALVRDSDNEQFF
11	.	TRBV10-1	TRBJ1-5	few	TGCGCCAACCGGGGAGGGCAGCCCCAGCATTTT	CANRGGQPQHF
15	TRBD2	TRBV18	TRBJ2-7	.	TGTGCCAGCTCACCGGGACTAGCGGGAAACTACGAGCAGTACTTC	CASSPGLAGNYEQYF
14	.	TRBV6-1	TRBJ1-1	once	TGTGCCAGCAGGGCAGGGGTGGGTCGAACTGAAGCTTTCTTT	CASRAGVGRTEAFF
16	TRBD2	TRBV7-2	TRBJ2-3	.	TGTGCCAGCAGCTTCCGCGGACTAGCCGGCACAGATACGCAGTATTTT	CASSFRGLAGTDTQYF
14	TRBD2	TRBV29-1	TRBJ2-2	.	TGCAGCGTTGCAGGGAGGGCCGGTGGCGGGGAGCTGTTTTTT	CSVAGRAGGGELFF
15	TRBD2	TRBV6-1	TRBJ2-3	.	TGTGCCAGCAGTGAAACTAGCGGGGGGGCGGATACGCAGTATTTT	CASSETSGGADTQYF
15	TRBD1	TRBV7-9	TRBJ1-2	.	TGTGCCAGCAGCCAACCGGGACAGGCCTTCTATGGCTACACCTTC	CASSQPGQAFYGYTF
15	.	TRBV6-6	TRBJ1-3	.	TGTGCCAGCAGTTACTGGGCGGGGGCTGGAAACACCATATATTTT	CASSYWAGAGNTIYF
16	.	TRBV7-2	TRBJ2-7	once	TGTGCCAGCAGCCCCTCGACAGTCCTCAGCTCCTACGAGCAGTACTTC	CASSPSTVLSSYEQYF
11	TRBD1	TRBV20-1	TRBJ2-5	.	TGCAGTGCTCGACAGGGGCCGGCCCAGTACTTC	CSARQGPAQYF
14	TRBD1	TRBV7-9	TRBJ1-1	.	TGTGCCAGCAGCCGCGAGGGGACAGGGCAGAAAGCTTTCTTT	CASSREGTGQKAFF
15	TRBD1	TRBV7-8	TRBJ1-5	.	TGTGCCAGCAGCTTGACAGGGGGCGCGGACCAGCCCCAGCATTTT	CASSLTGGADQPQHF
15	TRBD2	TRBV19	TRBJ2-7	few	TGTGCCAGTAGTAATCATGGACTAGCGTTTTACGAGCAGTACTTC	CASSNHGLAFYEQYF
17	.	TRBV7-3	TRBJ2-5	.	TGTGCCAGCAGCTTCTACCTTAGTCCCACTAACCAAGAGACCCAGTACTTC	CASSFYLSPTNQETQYF
11	.	TRBV6-5	TRBJ2-7	.	TGTGCCAGCGGGCCCTCAGGCGAGCAGTACTTC	CASGPSGEQYF
15	.	TRBV2	TRBJ1-5	.	TGTGCCAGCAACGGGTGGGGACAAGTTGACCAGCCCCAGCATTTT	CASNGWGQVDQPQHF
15	TRBD2	TRBV19	TRBJ2-7	.	TGTGCCAGTAGGACGACTAGCGGGGGGGCCTACGAGCAGTACTTC	CASRTTSGGAYEQYF
17	.	TRBV7-8	TRBJ2-4	.	TGTGCCAGCAGCCCTGGAGGCGCACCACGGGGGATAAACATTCAGTACTTC	CASSPGGAPRGINIQYF
13	.	TRBV7-2	TRBJ1-2	.	TGTGCCAGCAGCTTAGAAGCGGACTATGGCTACACCTTC	CASSLEADYGYTF
15	TRBD2	TRBV15	TRBJ2-7	.	TGTGCCACCAGCAGAGAGAGCGGGGGGACCTACGAGCAGTACTTC	CATSRESGGTYEQYF
15	TRBD2	TRBV28	TRBJ2-1	.	TGTGCCAGCAGTCCCATATCCGGGACTAGCGGTGAGCAGTTCTTC	CASSPISGTSGEQFF
15	TRBD1	TRBV11-3	TRBJ2-7	.	TGTGCCAGCAGCCCACGGACAGGGCACTCCTACGAGCAGTACTTC	CASSPRTGHSYEQYF
14	TRBD1	TRBV18	TRBJ2-7	.	TGTGCCAGCTCACCACAACAGGGGGCTTACGAGCAGTACTTC	CASSPQQGAYEQYF
14	TRBD1	TRBV7-2	TRBJ2-7	.	TGTGCCAGCAGCTACACAGGGGGCTCCTACGAGCAGTACTTC	CASSYTGGSYEQYF
13	.	TRBV2	TRBJ1-2	.	TGTGCCAGCAGGCGGGAACAGGATAACGGCTACACCTTC	CASRREQDNGYTF
14	TRBD2	TRBV28	TRBJ2-7	.	TGTGCCAGCAGTTTCCCTCGGACTAGCGGCGAGCAGTACTTC	CASSFPRTSGEQYF
16	TRBD2	TRBV4-3	TRBJ2-7	.	TGCGCCAGCAGCCCTATTTTGGCGGGAGAGTTATACGAGCAGTACTTC	CASSPILAGELYEQYF
14	TRBD1	TRBV9	TRBJ2-2	.	TGTGCCAGCAGCGATTCGGGACAGCCCGGGGAGCTGTTTTTT	CASSDSGQPGELFF
15	TRBD1	TRBV9	TRBJ1-1	.	TGTGCCAGCAGCGTGGGCCCCACAGGGGACCCTGAAGCTTTCTTT	CASSVGPTGDPEAFF
16	.	TRBV5-1	TRBJ1-3	.	TGCGCCAGCAGCCCGGCGGGCTCCCTCTCTGGAAACACCATATATTTT	CASSPAGSLSGNTIYF
13	.	TRBV7-8	TRBJ2-1	.	TGTGCCAGCAGCTTAGCACAGTCGACAGTCAAGGTCTTC	CASSLAQSTVKVF
16	TRBD1	TRBV5-6	TRBJ1-2	.	TGTGCCAGCAGCTTAAGAGGGGGCGGAAAGAACTATGGCTACACCTTC	CASSLRGGGKNYGYTF
13	.	TRBV5-4	TRBJ2-7	.	TGTGCCACCAAAGGGGGATTCTCCTACGAGCAGTACTTC	CATKGGFSYEQYF
14	TRBD2	TRBV6-6	TRBJ2-5	.	TGTGCCAGCAGTTTGGGACTAGCCGAGGAGACCCAGTACTTC	CASSLGLAEETQYF
13	.	TRBV7-2	TRBJ1-6	.	TGTGCCAGCAGCCCACTCAGAGGTTCACCCCTCCACTTT	CASSPLRGSPLHF
15	TRBD2	TRBV18	TRBJ2-5	.	TGTGCCAGCTCCCACATCGGGACTAGCGTAGAGACCCAGTACTTC	CASSHIGTSVETQYF
17	.	TRBV4-1	TRBJ2-1	.	TGCGCCAGCAGCCAAGATATGTGGCGGGCACTATACAATGAGCAGTTCTTC	CASSQDMWRALYNEQFF
16	.	TRBV10-3	TRBJ2-2	.	TGTGCCATCAGCCCGGGAGCCCGAAGGGTCACCGGGGAGCTGTTTTTT	CAISPGARRVTGELFF
16	TRBD2	TRBV19	TRBJ2-7	.	TGTGCCAGTAGTACCGGGGGACTAGCGGGAGCTTACGAGCAGTACTTC	CASSTGGLAGAYEQYF
12	.	TRBV5-4	TRBJ1-2	.	TGTGCCAGCAGCTCTACGGGGTGGGGCTACACCTTC	CASSSTGWGYTF
15	.	TRBV6-6	TRBJ1-2	.	TGTGCCAGCAGTTACACCCTTCAAGCCCTCTATGGCTACACCTTC	CASSYTLQALYGYTF
15	TRBD1	TRBV7-6	TRBJ2-1	.	TGTGCCAGCAGCTTAGGGGACAGGCAATACAATGAGCAGTTCTTC	CASSLGDRQYNEQFF
14	TRBD2	TRBV6-5	TRBJ2-7	.	TGTGCCAGCAGTTACGGCCGTCGGGGGGGCGAGCAGTACTTC	CASSYGRRGGEQYF
13	.	TRBV7-9	TRBJ2-7	.	TGTGCCAGCAGGGGGGCAGCAGCCTACGAGCAGTACTTC	CASRGAAAYEQYF